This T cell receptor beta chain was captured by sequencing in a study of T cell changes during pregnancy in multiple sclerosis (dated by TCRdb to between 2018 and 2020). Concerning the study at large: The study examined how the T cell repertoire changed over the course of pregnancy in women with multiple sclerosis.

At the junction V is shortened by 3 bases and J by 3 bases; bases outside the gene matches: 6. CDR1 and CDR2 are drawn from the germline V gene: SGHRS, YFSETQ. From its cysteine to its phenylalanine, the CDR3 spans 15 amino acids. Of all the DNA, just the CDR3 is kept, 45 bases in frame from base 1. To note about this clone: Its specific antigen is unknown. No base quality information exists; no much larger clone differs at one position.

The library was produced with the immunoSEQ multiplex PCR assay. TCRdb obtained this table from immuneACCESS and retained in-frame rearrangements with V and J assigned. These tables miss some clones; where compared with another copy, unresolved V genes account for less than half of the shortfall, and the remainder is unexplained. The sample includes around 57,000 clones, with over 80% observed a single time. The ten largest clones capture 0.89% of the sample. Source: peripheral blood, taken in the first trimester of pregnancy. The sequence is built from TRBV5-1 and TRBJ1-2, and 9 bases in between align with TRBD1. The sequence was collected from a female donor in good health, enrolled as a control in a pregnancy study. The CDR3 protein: CASSYRTGADYGYTF. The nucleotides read TGCGCCAGCAGCTACCGGACAGGGGCTGACTATGGCTACACCTTC.